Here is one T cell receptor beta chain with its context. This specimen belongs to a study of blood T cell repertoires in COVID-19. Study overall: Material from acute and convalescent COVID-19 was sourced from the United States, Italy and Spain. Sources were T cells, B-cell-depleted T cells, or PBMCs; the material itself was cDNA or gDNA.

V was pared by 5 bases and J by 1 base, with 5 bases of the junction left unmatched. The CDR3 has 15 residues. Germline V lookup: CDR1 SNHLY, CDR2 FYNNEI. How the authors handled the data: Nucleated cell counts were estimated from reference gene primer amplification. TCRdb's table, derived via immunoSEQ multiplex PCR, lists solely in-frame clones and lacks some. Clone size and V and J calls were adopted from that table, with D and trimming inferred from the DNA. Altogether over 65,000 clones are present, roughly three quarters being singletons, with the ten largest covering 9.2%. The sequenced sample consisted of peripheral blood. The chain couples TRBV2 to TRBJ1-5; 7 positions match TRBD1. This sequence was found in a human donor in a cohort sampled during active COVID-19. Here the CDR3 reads CASSLDRLSNQPQHF. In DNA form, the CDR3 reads TGTGCCAGCAGTCTGGACAGGTTAAGCAATCAGCCCCAGCATTTT.